The sequence of this T cell receptor (beta chain) was determined in a study of T cell repertoires in ileal Crohn's disease (dated by TCRdb to the late 2010s). Background for the entire study: The median duration of disease was approximately 7.9 years, and at the time of surgery approximately 33% of patients were active smokers. Roughly half of the patients were given postoperative therapy, with 15 to 20 on anti-TNF agents and about 11 on thiopurines. Every patient underwent surgery because of a complication, which was stricturing disease in approximately 60% and penetrating disease in around 39%. TCR repertoire analysis was performed in a few dozen Crohn's disease patients drawn from a prospective multicentre cohort. Endoscopic postoperative recurrence was defined by a Rutgeerts score above i0. A total of 171 mucosal samples from some 50 patients were sequenced, with samples obtained at several locations on the surgical specimen and at postoperative endoscopy. The study was conducted in parallel with a multicentre cohort that was designed to identify predictors of early endoscopic recurrence following ileocolonic resection. Neoterminal ileum biopsies obtained at postoperative colonoscopy were designated as M6 samples. Points the paper makes about the study in general: Endoscopic recurrence was found to be associated with higher high-frequency clone percentages at surgery, and recurrence was observed in all patients with clonality above 26.8% (18/57). Mucosal CD4 and CD8 T cells were sorted and sequenced only in a subgroup of patients, whose size was not stated. Within the first year after surgery, the timing of postoperative endoscopy varied, and the median delay was about seven months. Compared with CD4 T cells, sorted CD8 T cells held more high-frequency clones, which suggests that the mucosal expansions were mostly CD8. A significantly higher proportion of clonal expansions was observed in active smokers at surgery than in non-smokers (about 25% vs 20%, p=0.02).

For commercial TCRB immunosequencing, around 0.5 micrograms of biopsy DNA were submitted for each sample. Adaptive Biotechnology amplified the CDR3 regions from genomic DNA with a two-step multiplex PCR designed to control amplification bias. In the first PCR, primers covered every V and J gene segment, and in the second PCR, barcodes and Illumina adapters were added. CDR3 libraries were sequenced using an Illumina instrument. On the authors' methods: The analysis used both the pipelines supplied by the vendor and custom analysis of the raw data in R/Bioconductor with R version 3.3.0. Clonality, which ranges from 0 to 1, was calculated as the inverse of the normalised Shannon entropy across all productive clones. High-frequency clones were defined as the share of the repertoire occupied by the top 100 clones, with only clones passing a 95% confidence test being retained. Repertoire diversity was measured with the Simpson index, and overlap between samples was measured with the Morisita-Horn index. Imported from immuneACCESS, the table was reduced by TCRdb to in-frame sequences with V and J called. These copies leave out some clones; in studies compared against another copy, an unresolved V gene accounts for under half, and the cause of the remainder is not known. D and trimming come from the DNA, and the V and J calls and clone size come from that table. Across this sample there are about 13,000 clones, with approximately 81% seen only once. The top ten hold over 15% of the sample.

Per the publication, the time point label means: neoterminal ileum biopsy at postoperative endoscopy, about 6 months after surgery. Adults with ileal or ileocolonic Crohn's disease for whom ileocolonic resection was indicated were considered eligible. Whole ileal mucosal biopsies were kept frozen at -80 degrees C prior to DNA extraction. A TRizol-based method was used to extract genomic DNA from the frozen whole biopsies, and the DNA was quantified with a NanoDrop 2000 spectrophotometer. About this clone: There is no known antigen for this receptor. No clone much larger than this one lies a single base away; base qualities are absent.

The source is an adult with Crohn's disease. Sample: ileal tissue.

The CDR3: CASSFSGGRDEKLFF. The nucleotides read TGCGCCAGCAGCTTCTCAGGGGGCCGGGATGAAAAACTGTTTTTT. Recombination linked TRBV5-1 to TRBJ1-4; the junction holds 8 bases that match TRBD1. From the germline V gene, CDR1 is SGHRS and CDR2 is YFSETQ. Spanning cysteine to phenylalanine, the CDR3 consists of 15 amino acids. The kept DNA is CDR3 alone, 45 bases in frame from the first base. V is trimmed back by 2 bases and J by 6 bases, and the junction contains 6 bases that no gene match accounts for. With all but the CDR3 taken from the reference TRBV5-1 and TRBJ1-4 genes, the full variable domain is: KAGVTQTPRYLIKTRGQQVTLSCSPISGHRSVSWYQQTPGQGLQFLFEYFSETQRNKGNFPGRFSGRQFSNSRSEMNVSTLELGDSALYLCASSFSGGRDEKLFFGSGTQLSVL.